Listed here are 30 T cell receptor beta chains from one sample, sequenced in a study of cytomegalovirus exposure and HLA in healthy donors. This PCR relied on a set of 60 Vbeta primers and 13 Jbeta primers. Method: immunoSEQ multiplex PCR; TCRdb's copy keeps in-frame clones and lacks some. Of roughly 140,000 clones in the sample, 73% were seen once. The source material was PBMCs. These receptors all come from a human donor in good health.

This clone appeared a single time. Relative to the germline gene, one junction end is altered; a read error may explain this. V gene TRBV5-8 combines with J gene TRBJ2-7; the D is unclear. This CDR3 region has 11 residues. Germline V lookup: CDR1 SGHTS, CDR2 YDEGEE. CDR3 coding DNA: TGTGCCAGCAGCCCGAGGATTACCGCCAGTTTC. This gives the protein CASSPRITASF. Drawing the rest from reference TRBV5-8 and TRBJ2-7, the complete variable domain is EAGVTQSPTHLIKTRGQQATLRCSPISGHTSVYWYQQALGLGLQFLLWYDEGEERNRGNFPPRFSGRQFPNYSSELNVNALELEDSALYLCASSPRITASFGPGTRLTVT.

The chain employs TRBV9 and TRBJ2-7; D gene unclear. The CDR3 is 13 amino acids. Per the germline V gene, CDR1 is SGDLS and CDR2 is YYNGEE. The V and J ends lost 0 bases and 6 bases respectively, with 10 bases between them. The CDR3 DNA follows: TGTGCCAGCAGCGTAGACCTCTACAGCGAGCAGTACTTC. Translated: CASSVDLYSEQYF.

CDR3 loop: CSARGLHGYTF. The CDR3 DNA sequence: TGCAGTGCTAGAGGCCTACATGGCTACACCTTC. V is TRBV20-1 and J is TRBJ1-2; D is unclear. V was trimmed by 1 base and J by 6 bases, leaving 6 bases between them. Germline V CDR1 and CDR2: DFQATT, SNEGSKA (reference sequence). The CDR3 sequence is 11 residues long.

The rearrangement joins TRBV27 to TRBJ2-1; possible D gene TRBD2, 5 bases. CDR1 and CDR2 (germline): MNHEY, SMNVEV (reference sequence). The germline V and J ends were trimmed by 4 bases and 2 bases, with 6 bases remaining between them. The CDR3 sequence is 13 residues long. CDR3 region: CASSSGTYNEQFF. The CDR3 DNA is TGTGCCAGCAGTTCCGGGACCTACAATGAGCAGTTCTTC.

The chain employs TRBV5-1 and TRBJ2-7, with 7 bases matching TRBD1. The germline V gene encodes CDR1 SGHRS and CDR2 YFSETQ. The CDR3 runs 14 residues. V dropped 4 bases and J dropped 2; count of bases not matched to a gene: 6. CDR3 bases: TGCGCCAGCAGCAGGTCTACAGGGGCCTACGAGCAGTACTTC. Amino acids: CASSRSTGAYEQYF.

The chain is built from TRBV6-1 and TRBJ1-1, with a weak D call TRBD1 (5 bases). CDR1 is MNHNS and CDR2 is SASEGT in the germline V gene. The CDR3 has 12 amino acids. Trimming pared 7 bases from V and 5 bases from J, leaving 11 bases between. The CDR3, as DNA: TGTGCCAGCATTTCTGACAGTACTGAAGCTTTCTTT. Its protein product is CASISDSTEAFF.

The chain carries TRBV4-1 and TRBJ2-5, with D maybe TRBD2 (6 bases). The ends were cut back, 4 bases at V and 4 bases at J, with 13 bases in the middle. The CDR3 sequence is 14 residues long. Per the germline V gene, CDR1 is MGHRA and CDR2 is YSYEKL. Here the CDR3 reads CASSLEQLAETQYF. The CDR3 DNA sequence: TGCGCCAGCAGCCTTGAGCAACTAGCAGAGACCCAGTACTTC.

CDR3: CASSYLAGLLYEQYF. CDR3 sequence (DNA): TGTGCCAGCAGTTATCTAGCGGGCTTACTCTACGAGCAGTACTTC. The chain uses TRBV7-9 and TRBJ2-7; 8 bases line up with TRBD2. Germline V gene sequence: CDR1 SEHNR, CDR2 FQNEAQ (reference sequence). Trimming took 6 bases from V and 3 from J; bases not matched to a gene: 10. The length of the CDR3 is 15 residues.

This chain connects TRBV28 to TRBJ1-2, with D perhaps TRBD1 (6 bases). Between the trimmed V and J ends, which lost 7 bases and 3 bases, there was a span of 12 bases. CDR1 is MDHEN, CDR2 SYDVKM, per germline. CDR3 length: 13 amino acids. The CDR3, as DNA: TGTGCCAGCACCCCCGGGACACACTATGGCTACACCTTC. Its protein is CASTPGTHYGYTF.

This clone was detected only once. The chain has TRBV4-2 and TRBJ1-6; 11 nucleotides align to TRBD1. This CDR3 has 14 amino acids. V gave up 4 bases and J gave up 9 bases; unmatched junction bases: 2. The germline V gene encodes CDR1 LGHNA and CDR2 YNFKEQ. The chain's CDR3 is CASSPDRGPSPLHF. The CDR3 nucleotides read TGTGCCAGCAGCCCGGACAGGGGGCCTTCACCCCTCCACTTT.

This chain connects TRBV29-1 to TRBJ1-2; 9 nucleotides line up with TRBD1. The CDR3 is made up of 13 amino acids. The germline CDR1 and CDR2 sequences are SQVTM and ANQGSEA. Trimming cost V 5 bases and J 6 bases; bases outside gene matches: 7. CDR3 nucleotide sequence: TGCAGCGTTTGGTACAGGGGGCTGGATGGCTACACCTTC. It translates to CSVWYRGLDGYTF.

The table lists this clone with a few counts. This CDR3 is CASSTTPGGGYNSPLHF. CDR3 nucleotide sequence: TGTGCCAGCAGCACAACACCGGGAGGGGGCTATAATTCACCCCTCCACTTT. The genes are TRBV27 and TRBJ1-6, with D maybe TRBD1 (6 bases). V lost 6 bases and J lost 3, with 18 bases in between. This CDR3 region has 17 residues. The germline V gene has CDR1 MNHEY and CDR2 SMNVEV (reference sequence).

This clone has only one observation. The rearrangement joins TRBV4-1 to TRBJ2-1; D remains unclear. The germline V gene encodes CDR1 MGHRA and CDR2 YSYEKL. This CDR3 contains 14 residues. V was clipped by 6 bases and J by 0 bases, with 9 bases between them. CDR3 DNA sequence: TGCGCCAGCAGTATCCGGAGCTCCTACAATGAGCAGTTCTTC. Amino acid sequence: CASSIRSSYNEQFF.

V gene TRBV29-1 combines with J gene TRBJ2-7; 10 nucleotides agree with TRBD1. The V gene end was trimmed by 7 bases and the J gene end by 5 bases; junction bases not matched to a gene: 14. The CDR3 has 15 amino acids. Germline CDR1 reads SQVTM; CDR2 reads ANQGSEA. CDR3 in DNA: TGCAGCGCCCTCGGGTGGGACAGGGGAGGCCACGAGCAGTACTTC. The encoded protein is CSALGWDRGGHEQYF.

The chain uses TRBV6-1 and TRBJ1-4; D possibly corresponds to TRBD1 (5 bases). Looked up from germline, CDR1 is MNHNS and CDR2 is SASEGT. The CDR3 sequence is 14 residues long. V was trimmed by 8 bases and J by 7 bases, leaving 17 bases between them. The CDR3 DNA sequence: TGTGCCAGCTCACGGGGGAGCCTTGGTGAAAAACTGTTTTTT. Its translation: CASSRGSLGEKLFF.

Only a few counts were recorded for this clone. The chain has TRBV5-6 and TRBJ1-6, with D perhaps TRBD1 (5 bases). The CDR3 extends over 16 amino acids. V lost 0 bases, J lost 9 bases, and 16 bases lay in between. Germline V lookup: CDR1 SGHDT, CDR2 YYEEEE. The CDR3 sequence: CASSLERGRVVSPLHF. CDR3 coding DNA: TGTGCCAGCAGCTTGGAGCGGGGCAGGGTTGTTTCACCCCTCCACTTT.

J is TRBJ2-3 and V is TRBV6-6, with no clear D. Germline assignment: CDR1 MNHNY and CDR2 SVGAGI (reference sequence). The CDR3 spans 13 residues. Trimming removed 6 bases at V and 6 bases at J, with 13 bases between. CDR3 in DNA: TGTGCCAGCAGCCCAAACTCCTACGATACGCAGTATTTT. Protein sequence: CASSPNSYDTQYF.

This rearrangement joins TRBV7-9 to TRBJ2-3; 7 bases map to TRBD1. Germline lookup yields CDR1 SEHNR and CDR2 FQNEAQ (reference sequence). The trim removed 1 base at V and 4 bases at J, leaving 11 bases unmatched. This CDR3 contains 17 residues. The CDR3 DNA sequence: TGTGCCAGCAGCTTAGGAGGATACAGGGGCGGCTCAGATACGCAGTATTTT. Residues: CASSLGGYRGGSDTQYF.

CDR3 nucleotide sequence: TGTGCCAGCCTAAATAGCAATCAGCCCCAGCATTTT. It encodes CASLNSNQPQHF. V usage is TRBV21-1 and J usage is TRBJ1-5. TRBV21-1 is described as a pseudogene. The CDR3 is made up of 12 amino acids.

This clone has only a few counts. As DNA, the CDR3 is TGCGCCAGCAGCCAGGCGGACAGCCTCTGGGGCTACACCTTC. This gives the protein CASSQADSLWGYTF. The chain uses TRBV4-1 and TRBJ1-2; the D gene is possibly TRBD1 (6 bases). Per germline, CDR1 MGHRA and CDR2 YSYEKL. The length of the CDR3 is 14 residues. The V gene lost 3 bases and the J gene lost 8 bases, with 16 bases spanning the gap.

The sample holds one count of this clone. V and J are TRBV7-3 and TRBJ2-5; 9 bases match TRBD2. J was trimmed by 2 bases and V by 0 bases; bases with no gene match: 4. The CDR3 contains 16 residues. Germline loops: CDR1 SGHTA, CDR2 FQGTGA. CDR3 nucleotide sequence: TGTGCCAGCAGCTTAACTACCACTAGCGGGCAAGAGACCCAGTACTTC. The encoded protein is CASSLTTTSGQETQYF.

This chain links TRBV11-2 with TRBJ2-3, with D possibly matching TRBD1 (5 bases). The CDR3 has 14 residues. V lost 8 bases and J 1 base, leaving 13 bases between the germline ends. Germline V lookup: CDR1 SGHAT, CDR2 FQNNGV. The CDR3: CASHVVGGTDTQYF. CDR3 DNA: TGTGCCAGCCACGTGGTAGGGGGCACAGATACGCAGTATTTT.

The V gene is TRBV5-4, the J gene TRBJ2-3; the match to TRBD2 covers 8 bases. The V gene's germline CDR1 is SGHNT and CDR2 YYREEE (reference sequence). This CDR3 comprises 14 residues. The V segment lost 1 base and the J segment 5 bases; nucleotides outside the gene matches: 3. The CDR3 coding sequence is TGTGCCAGCAGCTTGTCGGGAGGGGGAGATACGCAGTATTTT. Its translation: CASSLSGGGDTQYF. The full variable domain, rest sourced from reference TRBV5-4 and TRBJ2-3, is ETGVTQSPTHLIKTRGQQVTLRCSSQSGHNTVSWYQQALGQGPQFIFQYYREEENGRGNFPPRFSGLQFPNYSSELNVNALELDDSALYLCASSLSGGGDTQYFGPGTRLTVL.

The gene calls are TRBV7-9 and TRBJ1-1; no firm D call. There are 14 residues in the CDR3. CDR1 and CDR2 (germline): SEHNR, FQNEAQ (reference sequence). The germline V and J ends were trimmed by 5 bases and 6 bases, with 16 bases remaining between them. The CDR3, as DNA: TGTGCCAGCAGCCCTACGCACACCGGGGCTGAAGCTTTCTTT. This translates into CASSPTHTGAEAFF.

This clone was found a few times. The V call is TRBV7-8, the J call TRBJ2-1; weak D call: TRBD2 (5 bases). Trimming shortened V by 4 bases and J by 2 bases, and 6 bases separated the two germline ends. Germline assignment: CDR1 SGHVS and CDR2 FQNEAQ. This CDR3 is 13 amino acids long. The CDR3 is CASSSEAYNEQFF. The CDR3, as DNA: TGTGCCAGCAGCTCGGAGGCCTACAATGAGCAGTTCTTC.

This clone has a single count. The V gene is TRBV11-1, the J gene TRBJ2-2; D gene ambiguous. V was pared by 5 bases and J by 3 bases, with 13 bases between. The CDR3 consists of 15 residues. Germline values: CDR1 SGHAT, CDR2 FQDESV (reference sequence). The CDR3 DNA follows: TGTGCCAGCAGCGACCACACAGCCCACACCGGGGAGCTGTTTTTT. Translation gives CASSDHTAHTGELFF.

In this sample, this clone turned up a few times. This chain joins TRBV5-1 and TRBJ1-5; TRBD1 matches at 9 bases. The CDR3 loop spans 14 amino acids. From germline, CDR1 is SGHRS and CDR2 YFSETQ. V lost 4 bases to trimming and J lost 6 bases; unmatched junction nucleotides: 5. CDR3 coding DNA: TGCGCCAGCAGCACCGGGACAGGGCTTCAGCCCCAGCATTTT. As protein: CASSTGTGLQPQHF.

The chain carries TRBV6-5 and TRBJ2-5, with 8 nucleotides matching TRBD2. The J call is in doubt because the DNA end fits TRBJ2-7 better. CDR3 length: 14 amino acids. From germline, CDR1 is MNHEY and CDR2 SVGAGI. The CDR3 DNA sequence: TGTGCCAGCAGTTACAGTGCGGGGGGTTACGAGCAGTACTTC. Amino acids: CASSYSAGGYEQYF.

The chain couples TRBV2 to TRBJ1-6, with D tentatively TRBD1 (6 bases). This CDR3 has 14 amino acids. Germline CDR1 reads SNHLY; CDR2 reads FYNNEI. V was pared by 8 bases and J by 8 bases, with 16 bases between. CDR3 residues: CASAKQGGDSPLHF. DNA for the CDR3: TGTGCCAGCGCCAAACAGGGTGGGGATTCACCCCTCCACTTT.

This chain joins TRBV9 and TRBJ1-2; D is perhaps TRBD1 (6 bases). Germline V gives CDR1 SGDLS, CDR2 YYNGEE. Trimming removed 5 bases at V and 1 base at J, with 12 bases between. There are 14 residues in the CDR3. CDR3 region: CASSGDTGNYGYTF. CDR3 DNA sequence: TGTGCCAGCAGTGGGGACACCGGTAACTATGGCTACACCTTC.